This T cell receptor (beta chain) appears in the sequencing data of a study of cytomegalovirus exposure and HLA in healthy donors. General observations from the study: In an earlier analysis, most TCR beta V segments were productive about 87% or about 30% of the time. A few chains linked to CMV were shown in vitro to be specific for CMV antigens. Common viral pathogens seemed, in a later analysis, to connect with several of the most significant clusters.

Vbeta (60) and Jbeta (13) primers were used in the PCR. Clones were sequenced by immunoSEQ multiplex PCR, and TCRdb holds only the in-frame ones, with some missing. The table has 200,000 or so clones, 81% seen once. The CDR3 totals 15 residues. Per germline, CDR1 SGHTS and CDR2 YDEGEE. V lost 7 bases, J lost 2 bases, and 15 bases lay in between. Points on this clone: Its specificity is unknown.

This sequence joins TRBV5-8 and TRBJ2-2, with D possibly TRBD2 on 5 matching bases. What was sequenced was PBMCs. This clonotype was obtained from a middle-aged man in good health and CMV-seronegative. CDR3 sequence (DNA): TGTGCCAGCCCTAAGAGGGCGTCCAACACCGGGGAGCTGTTTTTT. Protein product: CASPKRASNTGELFF.